In its sample, the clone carrying this T cell receptor (beta chain) was seen a few times. Its antigen is not known. The germline CDR1 and CDR2 sequences are SQVTM and ANQGSEA. V lost 3 bases to trimming and J lost 5 bases; unmatched junction nucleotides: 5. The CDR3 covers 13 residues. By definition, stable hyperthyroidism involved no ophthalmopathy within 18 months of follow-up. Patients in the hyperthyroidism group, adults aged 18 to 65, were newly diagnosed, under 2 months' duration. This sample is drawn from a study of Graves' ophthalmopathy and Graves' hyperthyroidism. General observations from the study: Most clonotypes expanded in thyroid above 0.001 frequency were present in blood too.

Scientists amplified the TCR beta CDR3 regions from RNA transcripts. HTBI primers served in a first-round RT-PCR, which a second-round multiplex PCR followed. TCRdb re-called the multiplex PCR reads with MiXCR, one entry per CDR3 protein. This sample has some 410,000 distinct CDR3 sequences, with approximately 21% found just once. This sequence joins TRBV29-1 and TRBJ2-5; 8 bases are shared with TRBD2. The TCR comes from a woman between 18 and 30 years old with stable Graves' hyperthyroidism. Specimen: peripheral blood. The chain's CDR3 is CSVDAGGGETQYF. DNA for the CDR3: TGCAGCGTTGACGCGGGAGGTGGGGAGACCCAGTACTTC.